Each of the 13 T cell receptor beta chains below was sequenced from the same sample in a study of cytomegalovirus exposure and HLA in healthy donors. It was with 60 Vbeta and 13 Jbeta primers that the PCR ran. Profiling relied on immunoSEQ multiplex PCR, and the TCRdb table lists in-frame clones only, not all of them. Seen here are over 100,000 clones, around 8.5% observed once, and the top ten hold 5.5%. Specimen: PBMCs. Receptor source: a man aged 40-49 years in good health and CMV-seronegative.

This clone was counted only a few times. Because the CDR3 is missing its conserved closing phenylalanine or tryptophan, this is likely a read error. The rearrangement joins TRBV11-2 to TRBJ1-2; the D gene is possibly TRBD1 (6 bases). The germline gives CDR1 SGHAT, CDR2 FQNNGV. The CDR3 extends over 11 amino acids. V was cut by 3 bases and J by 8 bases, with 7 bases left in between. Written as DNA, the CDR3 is TGTGCCAGCAGCTTCAGGGGCGGCTACACCCTC. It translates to CASSFRGGYTL.

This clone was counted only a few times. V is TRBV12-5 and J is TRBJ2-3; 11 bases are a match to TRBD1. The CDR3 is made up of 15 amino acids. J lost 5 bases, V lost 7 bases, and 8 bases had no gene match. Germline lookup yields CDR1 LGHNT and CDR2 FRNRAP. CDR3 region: CASAMSGTGGDTQYF. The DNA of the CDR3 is TGTGCTAGTGCCATGTCCGGGACAGGGGGAGATACGCAGTATTTT.

The CDR3 spells CAISEPTGGESEKLFF. CDR3 bases: TGTGCCATCAGTGAGCCCACGGGGGGGGAGAGTGAAAAACTGTTTTTT. The rearrangement joins TRBV10-3 to TRBJ1-4; maybe TRBD1 (5 bases). Germline values: CDR1 ENHRY, CDR2 SYGVKD. This CDR3 spans 16 amino acids. The germline V and J ends were trimmed by 2 bases and 7 bases, with 17 bases remaining between them.

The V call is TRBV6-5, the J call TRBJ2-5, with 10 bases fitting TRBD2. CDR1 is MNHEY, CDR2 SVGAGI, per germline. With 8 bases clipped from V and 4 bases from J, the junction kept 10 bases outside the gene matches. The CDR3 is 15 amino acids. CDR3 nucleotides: TGTGCCAGCGCCAGGCAGCGGGGGGGCCGAGAGACCCAGTACTTC. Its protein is CASARQRGGRETQYF.

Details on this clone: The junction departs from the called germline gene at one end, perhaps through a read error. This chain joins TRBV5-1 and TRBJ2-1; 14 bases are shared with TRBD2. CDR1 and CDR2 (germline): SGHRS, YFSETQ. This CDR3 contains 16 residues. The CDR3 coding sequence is TGTGCCAGCAGCCCACCGGGACTAGCGGGGGACAATGAGCAGTTCTTC. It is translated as CASSPPGLAGDNEQFF.

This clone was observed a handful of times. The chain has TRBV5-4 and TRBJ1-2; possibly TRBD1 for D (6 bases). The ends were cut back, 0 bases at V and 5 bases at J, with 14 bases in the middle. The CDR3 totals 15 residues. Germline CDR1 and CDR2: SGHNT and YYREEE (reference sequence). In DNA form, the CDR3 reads TGTGCCAGCAGCTTGGCCCAGGGGCGGGGGTATGGCTACACCTTC. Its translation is CASSLAQGRGYGYTF.

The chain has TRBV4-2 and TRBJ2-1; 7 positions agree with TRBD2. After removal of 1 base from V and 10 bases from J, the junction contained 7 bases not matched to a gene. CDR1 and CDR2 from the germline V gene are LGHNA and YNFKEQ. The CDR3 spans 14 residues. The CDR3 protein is CASSQGPAGNEQFF. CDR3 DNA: TGTGCCAGCAGCCAAGGTCCAGCGGGGAACGAGCAGTTCTTC.

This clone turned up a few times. CDR3 sequence (DNA): TGTGCCAGCAGCCGTAGGGGGGGCTTTAGCACAGATACGCAGTATTTT. This codes for CASSRRGGFSTDTQYF. The chain has TRBV21-1 and TRBJ2-3; the table's D gene call, TRBD2, was not cross checked with the DNA. TRBV21-1 is a pseudogene locus. The CDR3 sequence is 16 residues long.

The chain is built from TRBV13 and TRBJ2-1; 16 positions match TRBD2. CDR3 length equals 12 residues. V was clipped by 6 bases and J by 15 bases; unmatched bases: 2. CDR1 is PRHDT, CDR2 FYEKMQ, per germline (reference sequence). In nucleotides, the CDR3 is TGTGCCAGCAGGGGACTAGCGGGGGGGCCGTTCTTC. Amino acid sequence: CASRGLAGGPFF.

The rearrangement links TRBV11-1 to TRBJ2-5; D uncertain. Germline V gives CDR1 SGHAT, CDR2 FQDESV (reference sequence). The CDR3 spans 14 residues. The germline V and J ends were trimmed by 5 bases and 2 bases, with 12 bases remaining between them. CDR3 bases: TGTGCCAGCAGCGTTTTGGCTTTTCAAGAGACCCAGTACTTC. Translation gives CASSVLAFQETQYF.

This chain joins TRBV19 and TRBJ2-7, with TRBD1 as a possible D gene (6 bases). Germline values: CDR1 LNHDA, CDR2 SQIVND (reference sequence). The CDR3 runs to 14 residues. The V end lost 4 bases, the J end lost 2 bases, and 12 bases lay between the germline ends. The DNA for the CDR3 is TGTGCCAGTAGTACCCGGGACAATGCCTACGAGCAGTACTTC. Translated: CASSTRDNAYEQYF.

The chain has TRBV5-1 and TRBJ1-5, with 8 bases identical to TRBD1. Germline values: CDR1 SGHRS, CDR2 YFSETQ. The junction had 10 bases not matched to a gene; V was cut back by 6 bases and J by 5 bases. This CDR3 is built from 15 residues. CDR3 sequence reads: CASKPGTGHYQPQHF. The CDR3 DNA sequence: TGCGCCAGCAAACCGGGGACAGGACACTATCAGCCCCAGCATTTT.

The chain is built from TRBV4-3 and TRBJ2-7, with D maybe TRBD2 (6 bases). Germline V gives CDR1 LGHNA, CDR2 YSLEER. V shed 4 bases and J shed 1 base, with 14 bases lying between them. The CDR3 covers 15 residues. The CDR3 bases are TGCGCCAGCAGCCCGAGTATGGGGGGATCCTACGAGCAGTACTTC. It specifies CASSPSMGGSYEQYF.